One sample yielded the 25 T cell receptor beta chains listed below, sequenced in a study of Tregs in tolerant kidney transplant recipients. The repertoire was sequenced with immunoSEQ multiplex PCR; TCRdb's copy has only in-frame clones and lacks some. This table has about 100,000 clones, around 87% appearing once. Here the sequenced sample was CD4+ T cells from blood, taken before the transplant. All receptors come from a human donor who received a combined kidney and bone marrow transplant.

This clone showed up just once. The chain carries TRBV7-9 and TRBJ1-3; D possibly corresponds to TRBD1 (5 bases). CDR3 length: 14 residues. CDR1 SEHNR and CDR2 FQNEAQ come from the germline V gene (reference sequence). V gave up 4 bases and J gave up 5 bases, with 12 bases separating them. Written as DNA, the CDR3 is TGTGCCAGCAGCTCGACAGATAAAAGAAACACCATATATTTT. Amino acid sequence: CASSSTDKRNTIYF.

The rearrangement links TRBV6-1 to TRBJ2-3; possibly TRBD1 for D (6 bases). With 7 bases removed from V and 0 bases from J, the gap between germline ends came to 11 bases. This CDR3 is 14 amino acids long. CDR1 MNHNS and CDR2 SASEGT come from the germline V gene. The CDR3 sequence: CASTSRGSTDTQYF. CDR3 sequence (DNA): TGTGCCAGCACTAGTAGGGGGAGCACAGATACGCAGTATTTT.

As DNA, the CDR3 is TGTGCCAGCAGCCGAGGGTCCGGAGTTGGTTCACCCCTCCACTTT. Residues: CASSRGSGVGSPLHF. The chain carries TRBV5-4 and TRBJ1-6; D is undetermined. Trimming took off 4 bases at V and 9 bases at J, with 17 bases between the two ends. Per the germline V gene, CDR1 is SGHNT and CDR2 is YYREEE (reference sequence). The CDR3 sequence is 15 residues long.

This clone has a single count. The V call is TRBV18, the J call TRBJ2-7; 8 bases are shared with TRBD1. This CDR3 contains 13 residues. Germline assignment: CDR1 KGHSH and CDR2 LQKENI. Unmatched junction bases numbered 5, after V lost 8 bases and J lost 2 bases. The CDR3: CASGDRTTYEQYF. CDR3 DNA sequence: TGTGCCAGCGGGGACAGGACGACCTACGAGCAGTACTTC.

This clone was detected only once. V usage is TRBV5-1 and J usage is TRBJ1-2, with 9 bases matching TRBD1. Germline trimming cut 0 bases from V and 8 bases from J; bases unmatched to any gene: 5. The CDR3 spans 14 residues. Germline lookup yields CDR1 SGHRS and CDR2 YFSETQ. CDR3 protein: CASSLGTGERGYTF. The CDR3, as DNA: TGCGCCAGCAGCTTGGGGACAGGGGAGCGAGGCTACACCTTC.

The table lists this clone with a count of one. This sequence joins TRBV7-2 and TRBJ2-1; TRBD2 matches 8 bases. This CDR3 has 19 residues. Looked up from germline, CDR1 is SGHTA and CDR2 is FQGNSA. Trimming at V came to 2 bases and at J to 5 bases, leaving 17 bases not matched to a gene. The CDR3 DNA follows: TGTGCCAGCAGCTTATTAGACTGGGGAAGCGGGAGTAGCAACAATGAGCAGTTCTTC. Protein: CASSLLDWGSGSSNNEQFF.

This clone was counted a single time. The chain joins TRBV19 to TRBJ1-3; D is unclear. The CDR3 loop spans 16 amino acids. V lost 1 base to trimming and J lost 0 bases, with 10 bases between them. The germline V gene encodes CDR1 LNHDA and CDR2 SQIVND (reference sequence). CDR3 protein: CASSIVSRLSGNTIYF. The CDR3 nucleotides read TGTGCCAGTAGTATAGTTTCCAGACTCTCTGGAAACACCATATATTTT.

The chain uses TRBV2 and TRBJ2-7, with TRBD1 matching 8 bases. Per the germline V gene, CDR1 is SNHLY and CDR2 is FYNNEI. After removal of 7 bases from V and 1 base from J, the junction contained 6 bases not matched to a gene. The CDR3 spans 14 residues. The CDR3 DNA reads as TGTGCCAGCAAGGGGACAGGATTTTCCTACGAGCAGTACTTC. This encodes CASKGTGFSYEQYF.

This CDR3 reads CASFREGNTEAFF. The CDR3 DNA follows: TGTGCCAGCTTCAGGGAGGGGAACACTGAAGCTTTCTTT. V and J are TRBV2 and TRBJ1-1; perhaps TRBD1 as D (5 bases). CDR1 is SNHLY and CDR2 is FYNNEI in the germline V gene. This CDR3 is built from 13 residues. Trimming stripped 8 bases from V and 1 base from J, with 11 bases between.

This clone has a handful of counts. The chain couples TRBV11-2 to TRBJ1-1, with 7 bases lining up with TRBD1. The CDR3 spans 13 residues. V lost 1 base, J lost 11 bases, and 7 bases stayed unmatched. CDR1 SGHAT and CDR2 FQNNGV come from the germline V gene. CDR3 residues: CASSLGQGLRAFF. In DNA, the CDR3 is TGTGCCAGCAGCTTAGGACAGGGTTTGCGGGCTTTCTTT.

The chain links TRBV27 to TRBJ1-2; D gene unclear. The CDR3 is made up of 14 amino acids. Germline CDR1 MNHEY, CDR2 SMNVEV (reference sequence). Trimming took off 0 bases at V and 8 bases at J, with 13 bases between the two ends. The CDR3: CASSLSKGARGYTF. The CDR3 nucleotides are TGTGCCAGCAGTTTATCGAAAGGCGCTAGGGGCTACACCTTC.

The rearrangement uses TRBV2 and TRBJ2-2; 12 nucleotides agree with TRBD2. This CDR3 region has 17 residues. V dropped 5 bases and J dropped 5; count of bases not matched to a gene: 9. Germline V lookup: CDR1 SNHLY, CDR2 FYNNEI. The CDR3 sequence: CASSLLAGGPYTGELFF. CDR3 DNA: TGTGCCAGCAGTTTGCTAGCGGGGGGGCCCTATACCGGGGAGCTGTTTTTT.

CDR3 sequence reads: CASSYSRQKEAFF. CDR3 bases: TGTGCCAGCAGTTACTCCCGACAGAAAGAAGCTTTCTTT. This chain connects TRBV6-5 to TRBJ1-1; possibly TRBD1 for D (5 bases). Germline CDR1 and CDR2: MNHEY and SVGAGI. There are 13 residues in the CDR3. V was shortened by 0 bases and J by 8 bases, with 10 bases between the two germline ends.

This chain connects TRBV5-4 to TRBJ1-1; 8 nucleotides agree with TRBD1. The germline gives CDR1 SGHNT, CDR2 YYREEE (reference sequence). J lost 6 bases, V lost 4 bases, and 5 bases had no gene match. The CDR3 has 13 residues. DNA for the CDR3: TGTGCCAGCAGCCGGACAGGGATTTCTGAAGCTTTCTTT. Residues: CASSRTGISEAFF.

The CDR3 coding sequence is TGTGCCAGCAGCTTGGCCAGCGGGGGGGCCACAGATACGCAGTATTTT. Encoded protein: CASSLASGGATDTQYF. The V gene is TRBV5-4, the J gene TRBJ2-3; 10 bases fit TRBD2. This CDR3 has 16 amino acids. Germline lookup yields CDR1 SGHNT and CDR2 YYREEE (reference sequence). Losses at the gene ends were 0 bases for V and 2 bases for J; bases not matched to a gene: 3.

The CDR3 nucleotides read TGTGCCAGCAGTCCACCCGGGGGGGACTATTCCTACGAGCAGTACTTC. It yields the protein CASSPPGGDYSYEQYF. This sequence joins TRBV27 and TRBJ2-7; 8 bases line up with TRBD2. This CDR3 has 16 amino acids. V was pared by 5 bases and J by 1 base, with 10 bases of the junction left unmatched. Germline V gives CDR1 MNHEY, CDR2 SMNVEV (reference sequence).

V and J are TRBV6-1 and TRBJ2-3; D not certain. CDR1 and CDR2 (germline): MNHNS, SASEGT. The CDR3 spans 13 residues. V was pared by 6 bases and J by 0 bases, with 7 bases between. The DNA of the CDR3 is TGTGCCAGCAGCTCCTACAGCACAGATACGCAGTATTTT. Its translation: CASSSYSTDTQYF.

CDR3 amino acids: CASGLREKNTEAFF. The CDR3 DNA follows: TGTGCTAGTGGCCTGAGGGAAAAGAACACTGAAGCTTTCTTT. The chain is built from TRBV12-5 and TRBJ1-1; D not resolved. CDR1 is LGHNT and CDR2 is FRNRAP in the germline V gene. V was shortened by 6 bases and J by 1 base, with 12 bases between the two germline ends. CDR3 length: 14 residues.

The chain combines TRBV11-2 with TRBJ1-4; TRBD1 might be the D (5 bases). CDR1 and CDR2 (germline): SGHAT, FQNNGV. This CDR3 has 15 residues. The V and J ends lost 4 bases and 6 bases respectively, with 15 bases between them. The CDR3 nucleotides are TGTGCCAGCAGCTCCCTCCAGGGTGGGGATGAAAAACTGTTTTTT. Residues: CASSSLQGGDEKLFF.

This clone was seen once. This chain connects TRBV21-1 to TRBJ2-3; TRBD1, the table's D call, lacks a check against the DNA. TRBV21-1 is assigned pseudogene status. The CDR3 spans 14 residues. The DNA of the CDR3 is TGTGCCATCCCCGACAGGGGGTTGTCAGATACGCAGTATTTT. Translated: CAIPDRGLSDTQYF.

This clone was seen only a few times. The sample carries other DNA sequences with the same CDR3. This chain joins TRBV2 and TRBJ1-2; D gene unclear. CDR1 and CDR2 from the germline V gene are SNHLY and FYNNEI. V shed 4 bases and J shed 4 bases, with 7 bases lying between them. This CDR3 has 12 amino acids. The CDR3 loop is CASSGGLYGYTF. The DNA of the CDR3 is TGTGCCAGCAGTGGAGGCCTCTATGGCTACACCTTC.

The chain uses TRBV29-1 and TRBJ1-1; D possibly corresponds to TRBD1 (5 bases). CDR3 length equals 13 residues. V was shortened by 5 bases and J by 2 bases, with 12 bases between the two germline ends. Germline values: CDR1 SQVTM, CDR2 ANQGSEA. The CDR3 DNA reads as TGCAGCGTTACCGTCGGGGGTAACACTGAAGCTTTCTTT. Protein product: CSVTVGGNTEAFF.

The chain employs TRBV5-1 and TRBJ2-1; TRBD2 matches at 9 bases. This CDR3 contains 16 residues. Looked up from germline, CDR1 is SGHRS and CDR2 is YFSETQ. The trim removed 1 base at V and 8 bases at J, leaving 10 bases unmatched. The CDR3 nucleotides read TGCGCCAGCAGCTTGATGGCTAGCGGGGTGGTCGATGAGCAGTTCTTC. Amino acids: CASSLMASGVVDEQFF.

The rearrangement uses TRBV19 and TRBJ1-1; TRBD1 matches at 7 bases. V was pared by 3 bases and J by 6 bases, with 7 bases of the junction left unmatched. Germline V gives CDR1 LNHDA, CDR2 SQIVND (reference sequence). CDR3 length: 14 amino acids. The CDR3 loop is CASSIWAGGAEAFF. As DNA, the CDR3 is TGTGCCAGTAGTATCTGGGCAGGGGGTGCTGAAGCTTTCTTT.

In DNA form, the CDR3 reads TGCGCCAGCAGCCGTCAGACTAGTTACACCGGGGAGCTGTTTTTT. Amino acids: CASSRQTSYTGELFF. V gene TRBV5-1 combines with J gene TRBJ2-2; a possible D gene is TRBD2 (6 bases). This CDR3 has 15 residues. From germline, CDR1 is SGHRS and CDR2 YFSETQ. The V gene lost 4 bases and the J gene lost 3 bases, with 13 bases spanning the gap.